Each of the 3 T cell receptor beta chains below was sequenced from the same sample in a study of blood T cell repertoires in COVID-19. Repertoires were generated with immunoSEQ multiplex PCR, while TCRdb's copy carries only in-frame clones and drops some. The sample shows approximately 460,000 clones, roughly nine tenths of them seen only once. Sequencing input: peripheral blood. These receptors were obtained from a man aged 18 to 35 with COVID-19, enrolled during active disease.

J is TRBJ2-7 and V is TRBV5-4, with 10 bases aligning to TRBD1. The CDR3 loop spans 15 amino acids. CDR1 is SGHNT, CDR2 YYREEE, per germline (reference sequence). Trimming removed 2 bases from V and 3 bases from J; junction bases left unmatched: 5. CDR3 sequence reads: CASSLGGQGIYEQYF. Here the CDR3 DNA reads TGTGCCAGCAGCTTAGGGGGACAGGGGATCTACGAGCAGTACTTC.

The CDR3 nucleotides are TGCAGCATTACCCGGGATCGAAGCACAGATACGCAGTATTTT. This sequence encodes CSITRDRSTDTQYF. V is TRBV29-1 and J is TRBJ2-3; tentative D call: TRBD2 (5 bases). Deletions cut 8 bases from V and 0 bases from J, with 15 bases between. The CDR3 is made up of 14 amino acids. Germline CDR1 reads SQVTM; CDR2 reads ANQGSEA.

V usage is TRBV3-1 (or the pseudogene TRBV3-2) and J usage is TRBJ2-5, with D perhaps matching TRBD1 (5 bases). Germline V gives CDR1 LGHDT, CDR2 YNNKEL (reference sequence). The CDR3 covers 15 residues. V was clipped by 2 bases and J by 1 base, with 11 bases between them. CDR3 region: CASSQTTGTQETQYF. The CDR3 DNA sequence: TGTGCCAGCAGCCAAACCACAGGAACCCAAGAGACCCAGTACTTC.